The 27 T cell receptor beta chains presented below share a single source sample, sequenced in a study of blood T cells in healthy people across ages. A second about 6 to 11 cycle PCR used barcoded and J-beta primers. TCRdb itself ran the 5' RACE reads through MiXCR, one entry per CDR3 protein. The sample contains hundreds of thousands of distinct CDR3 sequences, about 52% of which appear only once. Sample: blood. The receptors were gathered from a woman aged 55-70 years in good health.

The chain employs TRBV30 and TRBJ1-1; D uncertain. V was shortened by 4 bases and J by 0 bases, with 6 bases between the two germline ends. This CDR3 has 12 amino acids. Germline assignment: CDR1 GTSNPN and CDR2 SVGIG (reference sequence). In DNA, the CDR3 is TGTGCCTGGAAAGTGATGAACACTGAAGCTTTCTTT. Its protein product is CAWKVMNTEAFF.

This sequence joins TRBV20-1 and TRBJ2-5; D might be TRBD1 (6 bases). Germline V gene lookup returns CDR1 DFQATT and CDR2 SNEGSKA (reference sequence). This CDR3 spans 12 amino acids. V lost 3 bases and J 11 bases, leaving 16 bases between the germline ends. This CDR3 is CSASPGAEEQYF. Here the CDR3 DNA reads TGCAGTGCTAGTCCAGGGGCTGAAGAGCAGTACTTC.

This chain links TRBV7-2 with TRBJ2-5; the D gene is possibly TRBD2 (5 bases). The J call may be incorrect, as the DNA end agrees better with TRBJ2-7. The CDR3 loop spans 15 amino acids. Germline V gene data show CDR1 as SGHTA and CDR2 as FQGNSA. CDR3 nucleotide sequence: TGTGCCAGCAGCTTAGTAGGTGACGGACTCTACGAGCAGTACTTC. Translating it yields CASSLVGDGLYEQYF.

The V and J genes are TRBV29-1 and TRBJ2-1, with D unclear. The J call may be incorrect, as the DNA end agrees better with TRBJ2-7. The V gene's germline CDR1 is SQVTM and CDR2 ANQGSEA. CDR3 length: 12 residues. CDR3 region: CSAYEPYNEQYF. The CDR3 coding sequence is TGCAGCGCCTATGAACCTTACAATGAGCAGTACTTC.

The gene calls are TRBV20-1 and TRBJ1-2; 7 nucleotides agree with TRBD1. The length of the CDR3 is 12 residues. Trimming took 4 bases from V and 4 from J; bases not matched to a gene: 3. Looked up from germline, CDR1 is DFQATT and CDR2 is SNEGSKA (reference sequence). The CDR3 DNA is TGCAGTGCTACCCGGGACAGCTATGGCTACACCTTC. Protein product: CSATRDSYGYTF.

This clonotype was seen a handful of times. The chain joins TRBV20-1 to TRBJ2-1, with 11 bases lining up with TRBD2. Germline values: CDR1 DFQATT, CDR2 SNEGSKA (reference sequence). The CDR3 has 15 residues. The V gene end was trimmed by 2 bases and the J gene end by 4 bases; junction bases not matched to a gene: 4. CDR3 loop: CSARPPSGRYNEQFF. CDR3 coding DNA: TGCAGTGCTAGACCCCCTAGCGGGAGGTACAATGAGCAGTTCTTC.

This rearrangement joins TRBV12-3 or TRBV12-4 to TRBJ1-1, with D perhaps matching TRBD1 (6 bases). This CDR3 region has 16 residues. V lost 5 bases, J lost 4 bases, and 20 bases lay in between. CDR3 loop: CASSGGGPIGVTEAFF. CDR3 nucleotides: TGTGCCAGCAGTGGGGGGGGGCCCATCGGGGTCACTGAAGCTTTCTTT.

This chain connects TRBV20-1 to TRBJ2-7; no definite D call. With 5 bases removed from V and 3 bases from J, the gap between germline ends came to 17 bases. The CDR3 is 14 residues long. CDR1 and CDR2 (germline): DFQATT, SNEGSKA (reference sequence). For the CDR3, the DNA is TGCAGTGCTCCCTCCGGCAGAACGGGCTACGAGCAGTACTTC. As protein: CSAPSGRTGYEQYF.

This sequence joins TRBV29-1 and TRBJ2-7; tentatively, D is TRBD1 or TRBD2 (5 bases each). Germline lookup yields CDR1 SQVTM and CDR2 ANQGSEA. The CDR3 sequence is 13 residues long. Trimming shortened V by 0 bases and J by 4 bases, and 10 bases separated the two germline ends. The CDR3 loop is CSVEEGVGYEQYF. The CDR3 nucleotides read TGCAGCGTTGAAGAGGGGGTCGGGTACGAGCAGTACTTC.

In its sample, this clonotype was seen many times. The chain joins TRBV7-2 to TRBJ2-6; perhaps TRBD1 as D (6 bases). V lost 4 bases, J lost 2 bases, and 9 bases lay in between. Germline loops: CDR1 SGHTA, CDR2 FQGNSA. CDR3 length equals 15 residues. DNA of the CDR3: TGTGCCAGCAGCTCTACAGGGCCTGGGGCCAACGTCCTGACTTTC. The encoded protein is CASSSTGPGANVLTF.

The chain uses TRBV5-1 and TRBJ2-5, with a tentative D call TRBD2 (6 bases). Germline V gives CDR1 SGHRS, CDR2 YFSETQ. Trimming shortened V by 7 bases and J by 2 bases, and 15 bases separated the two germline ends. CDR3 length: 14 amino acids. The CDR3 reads CASGSDGLQETQYF. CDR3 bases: TGCGCCAGCGGTTCGGACGGACTACAAGAGACCCAGTACTTC.

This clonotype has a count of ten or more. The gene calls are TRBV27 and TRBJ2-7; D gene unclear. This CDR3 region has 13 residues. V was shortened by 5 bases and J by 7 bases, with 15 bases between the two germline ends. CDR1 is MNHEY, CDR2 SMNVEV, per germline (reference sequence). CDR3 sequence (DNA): TGTGCCAGCAGTCCCGTCGTTATGGGGGAGCAGTACTTC. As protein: CASSPVVMGEQYF.

CDR3 region: CASSFYRQDQAFF. CDR3 DNA: TGCGCCAGCAGCTTTTACAGACAGGACCAAGCTTTCTTT. J is TRBJ1-1 and V is TRBV5-1, with D possibly matching TRBD1 (6 bases). The CDR3 is 13 residues long. Germline V CDR1 and CDR2: SGHRS, YFSETQ. Trimming removed 2 bases from V and 9 bases from J, with 14 bases in between.

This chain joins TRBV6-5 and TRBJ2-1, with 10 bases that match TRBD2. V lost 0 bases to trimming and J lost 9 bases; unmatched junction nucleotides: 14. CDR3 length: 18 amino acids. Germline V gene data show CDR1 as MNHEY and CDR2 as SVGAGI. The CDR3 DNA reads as TGTGCCAGCAGTTACTCATCCCCTAGCGGGAGTGTAAAGGGTGAGCAGTTCTTC. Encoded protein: CASSYSSPSGSVKGEQFF.

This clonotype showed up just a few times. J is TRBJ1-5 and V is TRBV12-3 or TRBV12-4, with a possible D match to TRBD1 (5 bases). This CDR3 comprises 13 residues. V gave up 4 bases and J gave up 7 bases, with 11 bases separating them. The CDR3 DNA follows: TGTGCCAGCAGTTACTGGGACGGGCAGCCCCAGCATTTT. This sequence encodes CASSYWDGQPQHF.

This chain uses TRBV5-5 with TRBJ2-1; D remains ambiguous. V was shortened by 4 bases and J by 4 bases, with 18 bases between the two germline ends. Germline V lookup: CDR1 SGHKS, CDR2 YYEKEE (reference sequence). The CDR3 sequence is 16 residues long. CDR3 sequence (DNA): TGTGCCAGCAGCAGGTCGACTGGCGGAGTTTACAATGAGCAGTTCTTC. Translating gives CASSRSTGGVYNEQFF.

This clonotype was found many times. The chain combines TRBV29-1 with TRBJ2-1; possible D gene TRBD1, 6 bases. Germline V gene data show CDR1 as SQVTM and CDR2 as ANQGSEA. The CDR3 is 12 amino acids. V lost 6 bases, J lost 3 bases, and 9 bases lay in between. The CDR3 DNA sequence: TGCAGCGTCTCGACAGGCTACAATGAGCAGTTCTTC. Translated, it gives CSVSTGYNEQFF.

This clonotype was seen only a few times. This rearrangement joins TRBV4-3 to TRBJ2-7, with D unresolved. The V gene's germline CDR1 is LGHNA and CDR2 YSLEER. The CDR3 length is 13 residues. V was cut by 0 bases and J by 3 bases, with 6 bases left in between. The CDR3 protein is CASSQEGLYEQYF. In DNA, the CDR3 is TGCGCCAGCAGCCAAGAGGGCCTCTACGAGCAGTACTTC.

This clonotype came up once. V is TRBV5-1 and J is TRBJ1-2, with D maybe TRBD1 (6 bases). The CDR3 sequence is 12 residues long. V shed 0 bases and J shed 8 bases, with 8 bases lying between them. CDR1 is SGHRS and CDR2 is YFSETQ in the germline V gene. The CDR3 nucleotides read TGCGCCAGCAGCTTGGCAGGGGAAGGCTACACCTTC. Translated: CASSLAGEGYTF.

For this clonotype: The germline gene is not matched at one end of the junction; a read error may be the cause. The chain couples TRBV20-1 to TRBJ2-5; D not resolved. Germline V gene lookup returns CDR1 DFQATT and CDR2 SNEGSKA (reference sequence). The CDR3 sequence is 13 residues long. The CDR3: CSSRIRARETQYF. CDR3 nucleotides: TGCAGTTCTAGGATACGAGCTCGAGAGACCCAGTACTTC.

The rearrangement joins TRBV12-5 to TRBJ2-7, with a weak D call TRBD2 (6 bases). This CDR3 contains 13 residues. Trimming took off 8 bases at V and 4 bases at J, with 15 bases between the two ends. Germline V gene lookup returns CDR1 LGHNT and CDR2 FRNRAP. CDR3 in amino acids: CASSSSASYEQYF. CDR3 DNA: TGTGCTAGTAGTTCTAGCGCTTCGTACGAGCAGTACTTC.

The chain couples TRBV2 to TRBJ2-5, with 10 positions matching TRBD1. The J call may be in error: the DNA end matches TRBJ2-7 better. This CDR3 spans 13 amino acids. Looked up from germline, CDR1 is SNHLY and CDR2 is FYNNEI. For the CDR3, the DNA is TGTGCCAGCGGATGGGACAGGGGAGGCGAGCAGTACTTC. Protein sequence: CASGWDRGGEQYF.

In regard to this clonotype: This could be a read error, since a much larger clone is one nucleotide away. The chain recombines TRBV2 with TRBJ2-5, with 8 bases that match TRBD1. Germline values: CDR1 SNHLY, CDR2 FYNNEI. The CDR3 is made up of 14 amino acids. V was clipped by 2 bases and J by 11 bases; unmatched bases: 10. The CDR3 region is CASSEQGAYIGQYF. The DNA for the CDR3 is TGTGCCAGCAGTGAACAGGGGGCTTATATAGGGCAGTACTTC.

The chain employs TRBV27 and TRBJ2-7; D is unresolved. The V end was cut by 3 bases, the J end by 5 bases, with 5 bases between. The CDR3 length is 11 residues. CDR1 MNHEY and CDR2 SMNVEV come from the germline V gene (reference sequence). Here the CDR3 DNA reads TGTGCCAGCAGTTTGTTAGACGAGCAGTACTTC. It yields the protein CASSLLDEQYF.

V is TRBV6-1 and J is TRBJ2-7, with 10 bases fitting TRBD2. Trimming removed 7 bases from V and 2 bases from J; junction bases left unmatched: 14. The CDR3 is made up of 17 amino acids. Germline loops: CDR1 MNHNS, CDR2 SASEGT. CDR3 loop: CASTPIPRTSGPYEQYF. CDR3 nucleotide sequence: TGTGCCAGCACCCCTATCCCCCGGACTAGCGGTCCCTACGAGCAGTACTTC.

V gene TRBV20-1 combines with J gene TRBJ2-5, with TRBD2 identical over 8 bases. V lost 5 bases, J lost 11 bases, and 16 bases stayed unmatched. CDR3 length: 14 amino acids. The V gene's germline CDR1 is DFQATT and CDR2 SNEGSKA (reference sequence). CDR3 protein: CSALRGRSMDEQYF. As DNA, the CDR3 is TGCAGTGCTTTGCGCGGGAGGTCGATGGATGAGCAGTACTTC.

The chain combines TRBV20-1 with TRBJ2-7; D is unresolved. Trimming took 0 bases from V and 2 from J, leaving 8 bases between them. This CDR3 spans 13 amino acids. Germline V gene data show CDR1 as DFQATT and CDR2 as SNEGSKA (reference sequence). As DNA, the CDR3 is TGCAGTGCTAGAGATACTCCCCCCTACGAGCAGTACTTC. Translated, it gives CSARDTPPYEQYF.